One and the same sample provided the 32 T cell receptor beta chains below, sequenced in a study of T cell repertoires in breast cancer (dated by TCRdb to 2016 to 2017). Receptors were amplified or captured by emulsion pairing. TCRdb records Illumina MiSeq as the sequencer. Unpaired genes were suppressed by a second nested PCR with blocking oligos, after which a third nested PCR added Illumina adaptors and barcodes. The public sequencing data were trimmed at Q25 with fastp and processed into clonotypes with MiXCR by TCRdb, which kept only in-frame beta chains. Rows are unified per CDR3 protein, each entry keeping the most common DNA and genes. The sample table shows tens of thousands of distinct CDR3 sequences, and 35% to 50% are seen once. The biggest ten clones account for around three fifths of the sample. Paired alpha-beta TCRs of CD8+ T cells were analyzed using an expanded emulsion RT-PCR method with primers for all TCR V genes.

The material sequenced was CD8+ T cells. The receptor source for this set is a pool of human donors with breast cancer or a healthy control (not recorded which).

Concerning this clonotype itself: No conserved phenylalanine or tryptophan ends this CDR3, so it is likely a read error. The chain carries TRBV7-2 and TRBJ1-2; D is uncertain. This CDR3 has 14 residues. Germline loops: CDR1 SGHTA, CDR2 FQGNSA. V was pared by 1 base and J by 1 base, with 7 bases between. CDR3: CASSLGEVNYGYTL. In DNA form, the CDR3 reads TGTGCCAGCAGCTTAGGGGAGGTTAACTATGGCTACACCCTC.

This clonotype was seen a few times. The chain has TRBV4-1 and TRBJ2-7; possibly TRBD1 or TRBD2 for D (5 bases each). V was pared by 3 bases and J by 4 bases, with 19 bases between. Germline-derived CDR1 and CDR2 are MGHRA and YSYEKL. The CDR3 extends over 16 amino acids. The CDR3 nucleotides read TGCGCCAGCAGCCATAGACGGACTGGGGGTGGGTACGAGCAGTACTTC. Its translation: CASSHRRTGGGYEQYF.

This clonotype was detected many times. The rearrangement links TRBV28 to TRBJ2-7; TRBD2 is a possible D gene (5 bases). The CDR3 has 15 residues. Trimming removed 5 bases at V and 3 bases at J, with 17 bases between. CDR1 and CDR2 (germline): MDHEN, SYDVKM. The CDR3 nucleotides read TGTGCCAGCAGTCTAGAAATCACTAGGTTCTACGAGCAGTACTTC. Its translation: CASSLEITRFYEQYF.

This clonotype has only a few counts. The chain joins TRBV12-3 or TRBV12-4 to TRBJ1-2, with TRBD1 as a possible D gene (5 bases). V was pared by 1 base and J by 4 bases, with 10 bases between. This CDR3 region has 14 residues. CDR3 nucleotide sequence: TGTGCCAGCAGTTTAGAGGGGACGGGCTATGGCTACACCTTC. Its translation: CASSLEGTGYGYTF.

The CDR3 here is CSARDPGTPGNTIYF. The CDR3 DNA follows: TGCAGTGCTAGAGATCCCGGGACTCCTGGAAACACCATATATTTT. The rearrangement joins TRBV20-1 to TRBJ1-3; maybe TRBD1 (5 bases). Germline V gene lookup returns CDR1 DFQATT and CDR2 SNEGSKA (reference sequence). This CDR3 contains 15 residues. The V end lost 0 bases, the J end lost 2 bases, and 11 bases lay between the germline ends.

This clonotype was seen once. A read error may account for a junction end that differs from germline. The chain combines TRBV5-1 with TRBJ1-2, with a tentative D call TRBD1 (5 bases). In germline, CDR1 is SGHRS, CDR2 YFSETQ. This CDR3 has 14 amino acids. CDR3 sequence reads: CASTLGQAAYGYTF. The CDR3, as DNA: TGCGCCAGCACCTTGGGGCAGGCTGCGTATGGCTACACCTTC.

This clonotype is a singleton in its sample. This chain uses TRBV12-3 or TRBV12-4 with TRBJ2-1; D is unresolved. The V end lost 6 bases, the J end lost 4 bases, and 16 bases lay between the germline ends. The CDR3 sequence is 15 residues long. The CDR3 region has the DNA TGTGCCAGCAGCCCCCCCGGAGCTGGGTACAATGAGCAGTTCTTC. Translated: CASSPPGAGYNEQFF.

This clonotype was counted a few times. The chain links TRBV15 to TRBJ2-3; maybe TRBD2 (5 bases). V lost 4 bases and J lost 6, with 17 bases in between. This CDR3 is 15 amino acids long. Germline-derived CDR1 and CDR2 are LNHNV and YYDKDF (reference sequence). CDR3 residues: CATSKTLAAADTQYF. DNA of the CDR3: TGTGCCACCAGCAAGACCCTAGCAGCTGCCGATACGCAGTATTTT.

This sequence joins TRBV11-2 and TRBJ1-2, with D unresolved. Germline V gene lookup returns CDR1 SGHAT and CDR2 FQNNGV. The CDR3 covers 13 residues. The V gene lost 5 bases and the J gene lost 7 bases, with 14 bases spanning the gap. CDR3 nucleotides: TGTGCCAGCAGCCTTGACATTTGGAGTGGCTACACCTTC. Translation: CASSLDIWSGYTF.

CDR3 region: CASSPMGGAAFF. CDR3 DNA sequence: TGTGCCAGCAGCCCGATGGGTGGGGCAGCTTTCTTT. This chain uses TRBV11-2 with TRBJ1-1, with D maybe TRBD1 (5 bases). This CDR3 spans 12 amino acids. Looked up from germline, CDR1 is SGHAT and CDR2 is FQNNGV. V shed 5 bases and J shed 10 bases, with 14 bases lying between them.

Concerning this clonotype: Just one base apart from a much larger clone, this may be a read error. The chain uses TRBV6-2 or TRBV6-3 and TRBJ2-3; 7 nucleotides match TRBD1. Germline V gives CDR1 MNHEY, CDR2 SVGEGT. CDR3 length equals 13 residues. The V segment lost 10 bases and the J segment 1 base; nucleotides outside the gene matches: 5. CDR3 in DNA: TGTGCCACCATTACAGGGGGCACAGATACGCAGTATTTT. Amino acid sequence: CATITGGTDTQYF.

The table lists this clonotype with a few counts. This sequence joins TRBV2 and TRBJ2-2, with D perhaps matching TRBD2 (5 bases). V was trimmed by 7 bases and J by 0 bases, leaving 6 bases between them. Germline V lookup: CDR1 SNHLY, CDR2 FYNNEI. CDR3 size: 13 residues. The CDR3 nucleotides read TGTGCCAGCAAGCGGTCGAACACCGGGGAGCTGTTTTTT. It yields the protein CASKRSNTGELFF.

Here the CDR3 reads CASSLRDQPSGTDTQYF. The CDR3 DNA sequence: TGTGCCAGCAGCCTTCGGGACCAACCCTCCGGCACAGATACGCAGTATTTT. The chain has TRBV5-6 and TRBJ2-3; either TRBD1 or TRBD2 may supply D (5 bases each). The CDR3 totals 17 residues. Trimming removed 4 bases at V and 1 base at J, with 19 bases between. Germline-derived CDR1 and CDR2 are SGHDT and YYEEEE.

V and J are TRBV2 and TRBJ2-3; 7 bases are shared with TRBD2. The germline V gene has CDR1 SNHLY and CDR2 FYNNEI. The CDR3 consists of 15 residues. The trim removed 7 bases at V and 2 bases at J, leaving 9 bases unmatched. The CDR3: CASTSGNPFTDTQYF. In nucleotides, the CDR3 is TGTGCCAGCACCAGCGGGAATCCCTTCACAGATACGCAGTATTTT.

This chain connects TRBV6-4 to TRBJ2-2; TRBD2 is a possible D gene (5 bases). The CDR3 spans 17 residues. V gave up 5 bases and J gave up 3 bases, with 19 bases separating them. CDR1 is MRHNA and CDR2 is SNTAGT in the germline V gene. This CDR3 is CASSLQSAGIDTGELFF. The CDR3 DNA sequence: TGTGCCAGCAGTCTCCAGTCCGCCGGGATTGACACCGGGGAGCTGTTTTTT.

J is TRBJ1-5 and V is TRBV12-3 or TRBV12-4; the D is unclear. This CDR3 comprises 15 residues. V shed 6 bases and J shed 0 bases, with 12 bases lying between them. As DNA, the CDR3 is TGTGCCAGCAGCCTCAACGGAAATAGCAATCAGCCCCAGCATTTT. Amino acid sequence: CASSLNGNSNQPQHF.

Judged by abundance, this clonotype is medium-sized. The V and J genes are TRBV4-1 and TRBJ1-5; unclear D gene. Germline values: CDR1 MGHRA, CDR2 YSYEKL. V was cut by 0 bases and J by 5 bases, with 14 bases left in between. CDR3 length equals 16 residues. The CDR3 loop reads CASSQEEGPGYQPQHF. In nucleotides, the CDR3 is TGCGCCAGCAGCCAAGAGGAGGGCCCGGGCTATCAGCCCCAGCATTTT.

V usage is TRBV4-1 and J usage is TRBJ2-3; tentatively, D is TRBD1 or TRBD2 (6 bases each). This CDR3 is built from 15 residues. The V end was cut by 1 base, the J end by 3 bases, with 11 bases between. CDR1 is MGHRA, CDR2 YSYEKL, per germline. In DNA, the CDR3 is TGCGCCAGCAGCCAAGTTCCGGGGGCAACAGATACGCAGTATTTT. This gives the protein CASSQVPGATDTQYF.

There are a few counts of this clonotype. CDR3 residues: CASSPSQRGEMDTQYF. In DNA form, the CDR3 reads TGTGCCAGCAGTCCTTCTCAGCGGGGGGAGATGGATACGCAGTATTTT. V is TRBV6-1 and J is TRBJ2-3; 9 nucleotides match TRBD2. From germline, CDR1 is MNHNS and CDR2 SASEGT. The CDR3 length is 16 residues. With 5 bases clipped from V and 6 bases from J, the junction kept 12 bases outside the gene matches.

This clonotype was found a few times. The rearrangement joins TRBV20-1 to TRBJ1-1, with D possibly TRBD1 on 5 matching bases. The CDR3 is 12 residues long. Germline CDR1 is DFQATT and CDR2 is SNEGSKA (reference sequence). V was clipped by 6 bases and J by 8 bases, with 16 bases between them. The CDR3 region is CSAGLSRGEAFF. As DNA, the CDR3 is TGCAGTGCCGGCCTTTCCCGGGGGGAAGCTTTCTTT.

In DNA, the CDR3 is TGTGCCATCACGTCGACAGGGGAGGCCACTGAAGCTTTCTTT. Its translation: CAITSTGEATEAFF. The V gene is TRBV10-3, the J gene TRBJ1-1, with 8 bases aligning to TRBD1. The germline V gene has CDR1 ENHRY and CDR2 SYGVKD. This CDR3 is built from 14 residues. V dropped 7 bases and J dropped 4; count of bases not matched to a gene: 8.

This sequence joins TRBV5-1 and TRBJ1-1, with TRBD1 matching over 7 bases. With 2 bases clipped from V and 4 bases from J, the junction kept 5 bases outside the gene matches. Germline CDR1 is SGHRS and CDR2 is YFSETQ. This CDR3 region has 14 residues. The CDR3 coding sequence is TGCGCCAGCAGCTTAACCGGGACAGCCACTGAAGCTTTCTTT. Its protein is CASSLTGTATEAFF.

In this sample, this clonotype turned up a few times. The chain uses TRBV7-2 and TRBJ2-5, with D perhaps matching TRBD2 (5 bases). The CDR3 consists of 17 residues. Trimming pared 6 bases from V and 0 bases from J, leaving 20 bases between. Germline V gene data show CDR1 as SGHTA and CDR2 as FQGNSA. CDR3 protein: CASSPYLTTRYQETQYF. The CDR3 bases are TGTGCCAGCAGTCCGTACCTGACTACCCGGTACCAAGAGACCCAGTACTTC.

The DNA of the CDR3 is TGTGCCAGCTCACCACTTGGGATGGTGATCACTGAAGCTTTCTTT. Translating gives CASSPLGMVITEAFF. The chain recombines TRBV18 with TRBJ1-1, with D unresolved. Germline CDR1 and CDR2: KGHSH and LQKENI. Trimming stripped 1 base from V and 4 bases from J, with 13 bases between. This CDR3 is built from 15 residues.

V is TRBV7-9 and J is TRBJ2-5; no definite D call. This CDR3 contains 15 residues. From germline, CDR1 is SEHNR and CDR2 FQNEAQ (reference sequence). Trimming took off 5 bases at V and 5 bases at J, with 18 bases between the two ends. In nucleotides, the CDR3 is TGTGCCAGCAGCATCGCGACCTGGGCGGCGGAGACCCAGTACTTC. This translates into CASSIATWAAETQYF.

This clonotype has a handful of counts. This chain uses TRBV2 with TRBJ1-2; a weak D match, TRBD1 (5 bases). The CDR3 extends over 11 amino acids. Germline CDR1 reads SNHLY; CDR2 reads FYNNEI. The V end was cut by 5 bases, the J end by 8 bases, with 9 bases between. CDR3 coding DNA: TGTGCCAGCAGTCCAGGGTGGGGCTACACCTTC. This sequence encodes CASSPGWGYTF. Variable domain in full (rest from reference TRBV2 and TRBJ1-2): EPEVTQTPSHQVTQMGQEVILRCVPISNHLYFYWYRQILGQKVEFLVSFYNNEISEKSEIFDDQFSVERPDGSNFTLKIRSTKLEDSAMYFCASSPGWGYTFGSGTRLTVV.

This clonotype was counted only a few times. The chain carries TRBV29-1 and TRBJ2-1, with D perhaps matching TRBD2 (6 bases). From germline, CDR1 is SQVTM and CDR2 ANQGSEA. The CDR3 totals 11 residues. The CDR3 DNA is TGCAGTGTCCTTACGGGAGCGGAACAGTTCTTC. This sequence encodes CSVLTGAEQFF.

The chain uses TRBV25-1 and TRBJ1-6, with D unclear. Germline V gene data show CDR1 as MGHDK and CDR2 as SYGVNS. This CDR3 has 18 amino acids. Trimming took 1 base from V and 0 from J, leaving 13 bases between them. CDR3 DNA: TGTGCCAGCAGTGAATTCTATGAGGCAGTCTCCTATAATTCACCCCTCCACTTT. Its protein is CASSEFYEAVSYNSPLHF.

The chain uses TRBV18 and TRBJ1-2; 8 bases agree with TRBD1. The germline V gene has CDR1 KGHSH and CDR2 LQKENI. CDR3 length equals 11 residues. The junction had 0 bases not matched to a gene; V was cut back by 6 bases and J by 6 bases. The CDR3 loop is CASSTGDGYTF. The CDR3 DNA reads TGTGCCAGCTCGACAGGGGATGGCTACACCTTC.

The CDR3 DNA reads TGTGCCAGCAAGATCACTAGCGGACTGTACGAGCAGTACTTC. It yields the protein CASKITSGLYEQYF. The chain links TRBV6-5 to TRBJ2-7; 8 bases line up with TRBD2. Unmatched junction bases numbered 9, after V lost 7 bases and J lost 4 bases. This CDR3 is 14 amino acids long. Germline V gene data show CDR1 as MNHEY and CDR2 as SVGAGI.

This clonotype was observed a handful of times. The chain combines TRBV7-9 with TRBJ1-2; weak D call: TRBD1 (5 bases). CDR1 and CDR2 (germline): SEHNR, FQNEAQ (reference sequence). Trimming cost V 10 bases and J 6 bases, with 15 bases left between them. This CDR3 is 12 amino acids long. The CDR3 DNA reads as TGTGCCACCGACGACGGGGCGCATGGCTACACCTTC. This gives the protein CATDDGAHGYTF.

This clonotype was seen ten or more times. The V call is TRBV20-1, the J call TRBJ1-3; unclear D gene. The CDR3 totals 14 residues. The V end lost 3 bases, the J end lost 0 bases, and 9 bases lay between the germline ends. From germline, CDR1 is DFQATT and CDR2 SNEGSKA (reference sequence). The CDR3 coding sequence is TGCAGTGCTAGCATTGAGTCCTCTGGAAACACCATATATTTT. Translating it yields CSASIESSGNTIYF.